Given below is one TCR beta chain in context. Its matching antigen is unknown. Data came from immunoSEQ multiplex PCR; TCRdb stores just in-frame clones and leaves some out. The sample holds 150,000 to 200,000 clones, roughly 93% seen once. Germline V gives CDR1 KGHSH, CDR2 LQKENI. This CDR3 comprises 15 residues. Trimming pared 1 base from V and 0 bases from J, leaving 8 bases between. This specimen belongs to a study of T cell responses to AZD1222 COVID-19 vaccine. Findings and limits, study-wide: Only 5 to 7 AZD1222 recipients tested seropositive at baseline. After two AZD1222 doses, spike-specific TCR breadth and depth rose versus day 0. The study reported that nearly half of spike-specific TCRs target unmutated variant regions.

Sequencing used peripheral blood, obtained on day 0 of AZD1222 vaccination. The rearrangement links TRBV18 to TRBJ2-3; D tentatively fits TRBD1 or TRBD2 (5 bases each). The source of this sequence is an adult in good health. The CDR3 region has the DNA TGTGCCAGCTCACCACGGGGGATTAGCACAGATACGCAGTATTTT. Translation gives CASSPRGISTDTQYF.